The source of this T cell receptor (beta chain) is a study of blood T cell repertoires in COVID-19. Study overall: Samples representing acute and convalescent COVID-19 were sourced from the United States, Italy and Spain. PBMCs, B-cell-depleted T cells, or T cells were the source of the cDNA or gDNA that made up the material.

In the source study's methods: Reference gene primer amplification in the assay estimated nucleated cell counts. Only in-frame clones appear in the TCRdb table, and some are missing; sequencing was by immunoSEQ multiplex PCR. For V, J and clone size, that table is used; D and trimming come from the DNA. Of 170,000 or so clones listed, more than 85% are singletons. This clone was observed once. CDR1 MDHEN and CDR2 SYDVKM come from the germline V gene. Trimming cost V 5 bases and J 3 bases; bases outside gene matches: 4. This CDR3 contains 16 residues. Material: peripheral blood. The TCR originated in a man between 45 and 60 years old with acute or convalescent COVID-19. The chain employs TRBV28 and TRBJ2-4, with 13 bases matching TRBD2. The CDR3 DNA reads as TGTGCCAGCAGTCCACGGACTAGCGGGGGCAAAAACATTCAGTACTTC. As protein: CASSPRTSGGKNIQYF.